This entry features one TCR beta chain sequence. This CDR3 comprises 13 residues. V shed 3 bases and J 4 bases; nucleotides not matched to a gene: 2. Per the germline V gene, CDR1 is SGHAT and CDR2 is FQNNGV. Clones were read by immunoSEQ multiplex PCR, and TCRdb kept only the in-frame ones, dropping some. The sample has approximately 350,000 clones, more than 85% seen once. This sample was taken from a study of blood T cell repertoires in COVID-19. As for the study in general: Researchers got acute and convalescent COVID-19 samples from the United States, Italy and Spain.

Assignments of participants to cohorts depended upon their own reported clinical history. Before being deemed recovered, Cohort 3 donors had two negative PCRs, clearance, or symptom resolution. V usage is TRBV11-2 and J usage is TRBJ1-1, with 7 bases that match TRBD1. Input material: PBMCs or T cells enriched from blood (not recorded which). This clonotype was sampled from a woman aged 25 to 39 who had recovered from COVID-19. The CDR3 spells CASSLQGGTEAFF. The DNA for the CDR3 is TGTGCCAGCAGCTTGCAGGGGGGCACTGAAGCTTTCTTT.